This T cell receptor (beta chain) was profiled in a study of T cells after yellow fever vaccination. Whole-study results and caveats: There was a possibility that FACS-sorted repertoires contained abundant clonotypes contaminating from the bulk population.

CDR1 is MNHNS and CDR2 is SASEGT in the germline V gene. V was pared by 0 bases and J by 4 bases, with 13 bases between. This CDR3 has 16 residues. TCRdb re-called the 5' RACE reads with MiXCR, one entry per CDR3 protein. The sample comprises a few hundred thousand distinct CDR3 sequences, around 9.3% of which are singletons, and 3% to 3.5% rests with the top ten. The table lists this clonotype with a few counts. Its antigen is not identified. Material: CD4+ T cells sorted from PBMCs, obtained 5 days after the yellow fever booster vaccination. The chain carries TRBV6-1 and TRBJ2-1; tentatively, D is TRBD2 (5 bases). This clonotype was sampled from a man between 18 and 35 years old who received the YFV17D yellow fever vaccine. The CDR3 protein is CASSEADYPPYNEQFF. CDR3 DNA sequence: TGTGCCAGCAGTGAAGCTGACTATCCACCTTACAATGAGCAGTTCTTC.